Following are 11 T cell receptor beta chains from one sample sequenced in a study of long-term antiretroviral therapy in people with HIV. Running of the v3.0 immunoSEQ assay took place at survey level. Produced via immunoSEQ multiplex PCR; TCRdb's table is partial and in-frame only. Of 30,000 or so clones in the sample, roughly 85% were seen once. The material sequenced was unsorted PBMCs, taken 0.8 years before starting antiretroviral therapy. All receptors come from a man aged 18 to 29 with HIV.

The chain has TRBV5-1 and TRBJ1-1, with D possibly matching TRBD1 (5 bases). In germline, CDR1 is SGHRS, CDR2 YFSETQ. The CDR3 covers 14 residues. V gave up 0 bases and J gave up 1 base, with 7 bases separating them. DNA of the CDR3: TGCGCCAGCAGCTTGGAGGGGTCGAACACTGAAGCTTTCTTT. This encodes CASSLEGSNTEAFF. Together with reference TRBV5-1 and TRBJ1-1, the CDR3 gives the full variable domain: KAGVTQTPRYLIKTRGQQVTLSCSPISGHRSVSWYQQTPGQGLQFLFEYFSETQRNKGNFPGRFSGRQFSNSRSEMNVSTLELGDSALYLCASSLEGSNTEAFFGQGTRLTVV.

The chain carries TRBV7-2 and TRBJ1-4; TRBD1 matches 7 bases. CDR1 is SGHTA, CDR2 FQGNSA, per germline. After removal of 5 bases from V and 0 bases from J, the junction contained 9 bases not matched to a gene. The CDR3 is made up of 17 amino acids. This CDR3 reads CASSQATGKPTNEKLFF. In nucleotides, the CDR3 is TGTGCCAGCAGCCAAGCGACAGGGAAGCCAACTAATGAAAAACTGTTTTTT. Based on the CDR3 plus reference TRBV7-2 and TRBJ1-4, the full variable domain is GAGVSQSPSNKVTEKGKDVELRCDPISGHTALYWYRQSLGQGLEFLIYFQGNSAPDKSGLPSDRFSAERTGGSVSTLTIQRTQQEDSAVYLCASSQATGKPTNEKLFFGSGTQLSVL.

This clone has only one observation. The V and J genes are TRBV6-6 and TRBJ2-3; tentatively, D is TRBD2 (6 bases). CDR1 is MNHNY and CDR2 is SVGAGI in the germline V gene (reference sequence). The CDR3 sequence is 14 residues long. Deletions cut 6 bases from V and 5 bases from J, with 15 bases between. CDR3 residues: CASRDTTAGDTQYF. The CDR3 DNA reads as TGTGCCAGCAGGGACACCACAGCGGGAGATACGCAGTATTTT.

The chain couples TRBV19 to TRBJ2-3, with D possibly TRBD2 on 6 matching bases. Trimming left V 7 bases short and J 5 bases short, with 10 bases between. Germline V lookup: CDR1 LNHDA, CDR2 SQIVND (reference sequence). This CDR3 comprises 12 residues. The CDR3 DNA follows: TGTGCCAGTATGGAGGGAGGAGATACGCAGTATTTT. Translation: CASMEGGDTQYF.

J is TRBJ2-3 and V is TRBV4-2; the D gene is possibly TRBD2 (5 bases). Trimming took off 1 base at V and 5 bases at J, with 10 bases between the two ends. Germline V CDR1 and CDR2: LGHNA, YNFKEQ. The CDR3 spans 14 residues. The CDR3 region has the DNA TGTGCCAGCAGCCAAGCCATCGGGATAGATACGCAGTATTTT. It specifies CASSQAIGIDTQYF.

CDR3 nucleotide sequence: TGTGCCAGAAGCTTCGGGCGTGAAGCTTTCTTT. This sequence encodes CARSFGREAFF. The V and J genes are TRBV5-3 and TRBJ1-1; D is unresolved. TRBV5-3 is identified as an open reading frame with a role that is uncertain. V was pared by 2 bases and J by 7 bases, with 6 bases between. The CDR3 sequence is 11 residues long.

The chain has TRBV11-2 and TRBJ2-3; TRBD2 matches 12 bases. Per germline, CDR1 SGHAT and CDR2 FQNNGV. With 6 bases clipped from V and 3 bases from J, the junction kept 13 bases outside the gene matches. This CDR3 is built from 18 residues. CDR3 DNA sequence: TGTGCCAGCAGTTCTCCCAGGACTAGCGGGATGGAAACAGATACGCAGTATTTT. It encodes CASSSPRTSGMETDTQYF.

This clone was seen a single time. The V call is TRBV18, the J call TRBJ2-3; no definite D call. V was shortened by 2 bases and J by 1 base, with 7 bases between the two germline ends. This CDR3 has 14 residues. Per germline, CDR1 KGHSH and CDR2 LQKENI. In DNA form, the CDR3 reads TGTGCCAGCTCACCATCGTTAGGCACAGATACGCAGTATTTT. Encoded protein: CASSPSLGTDTQYF.

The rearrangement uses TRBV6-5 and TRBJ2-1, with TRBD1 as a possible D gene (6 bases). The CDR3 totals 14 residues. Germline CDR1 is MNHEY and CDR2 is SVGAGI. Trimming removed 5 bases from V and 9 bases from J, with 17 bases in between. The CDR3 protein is CASSPNPARGEQFF. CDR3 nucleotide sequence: TGTGCCAGCAGTCCCAACCCTGCCAGGGGTGAGCAGTTCTTC.

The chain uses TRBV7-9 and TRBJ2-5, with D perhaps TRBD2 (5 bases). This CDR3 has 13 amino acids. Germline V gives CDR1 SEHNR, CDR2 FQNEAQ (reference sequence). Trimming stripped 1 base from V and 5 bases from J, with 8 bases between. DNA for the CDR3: TGTGCCAGCAGCTTAGGAGGGTTGGAGACCCAGTACTTC. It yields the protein CASSLGGLETQYF.

CDR3 sequence: CASSQSVPSDSPEAFF. CDR3 nucleotides: TGCGCCAGCAGTCAATCGGTGCCTTCCGATTCCCCTGAAGCTTTCTTT. The rearrangement joins TRBV23-1 to TRBJ1-1; no clear D. TRBV23-1 carries the ORF label, with uncertain function. Trimming left V 0 bases short and J 6 bases short, with 17 bases between. The CDR3 totals 16 residues.